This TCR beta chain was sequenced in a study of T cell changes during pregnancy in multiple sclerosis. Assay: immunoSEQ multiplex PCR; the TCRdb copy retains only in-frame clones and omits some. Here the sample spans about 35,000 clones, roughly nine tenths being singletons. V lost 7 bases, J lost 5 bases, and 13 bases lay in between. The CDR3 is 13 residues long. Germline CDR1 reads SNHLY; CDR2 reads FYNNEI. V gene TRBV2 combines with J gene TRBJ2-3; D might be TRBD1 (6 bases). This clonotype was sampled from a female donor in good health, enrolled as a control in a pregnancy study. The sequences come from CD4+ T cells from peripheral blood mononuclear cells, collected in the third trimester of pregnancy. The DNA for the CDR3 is TGTGCCAGCAAACGGGACACCGGAGATACGCAGTATTTT. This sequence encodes CASKRDTGDTQYF.